This T cell receptor (beta chain) was sequenced in a study of T cell responses to AZD1222 COVID-19 vaccine. Overall study findings and caveats: In a largely white British group with more females than males, clonal diversity was possibly underestimated.

Method: immunoSEQ multiplex PCR; TCRdb's copy keeps in-frame clones and lacks some. Of 140,000 to 150,000 clones in the sample, over 75% were seen once. This clone occurred a few times. Its specificity is not known. V lost 0 bases, J lost 0 bases, and 9 bases lay in between. CDR3 length: 15 amino acids. CDR1 and CDR2 (germline): GTSNPN, SVGIG (reference sequence). The input for sequencing was peripheral blood, taken on day 0 of AZD1222 vaccination. This receptor was taken from an adult in good health. This chain joins TRBV30 and TRBJ1-5; unclear D gene. The CDR3 sequence is CAWSVTGNSNQPQHF. In DNA, the CDR3 is TGTGCCTGGAGTGTCACGGGAAATAGCAATCAGCCCCAGCATTTT.